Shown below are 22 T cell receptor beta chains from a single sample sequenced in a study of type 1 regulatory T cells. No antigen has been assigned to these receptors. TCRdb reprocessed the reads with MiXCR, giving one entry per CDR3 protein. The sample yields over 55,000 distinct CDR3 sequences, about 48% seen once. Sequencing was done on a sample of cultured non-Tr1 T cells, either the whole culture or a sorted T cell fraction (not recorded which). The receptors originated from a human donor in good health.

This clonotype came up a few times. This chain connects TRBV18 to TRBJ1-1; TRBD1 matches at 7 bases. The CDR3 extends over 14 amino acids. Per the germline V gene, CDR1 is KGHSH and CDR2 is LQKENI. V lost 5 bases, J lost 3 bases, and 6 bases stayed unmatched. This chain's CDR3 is CASSFGQVDTEAFF. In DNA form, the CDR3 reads TGTGCCAGCTCATTTGGACAGGTCGACACTGAAGCTTTCTTT.

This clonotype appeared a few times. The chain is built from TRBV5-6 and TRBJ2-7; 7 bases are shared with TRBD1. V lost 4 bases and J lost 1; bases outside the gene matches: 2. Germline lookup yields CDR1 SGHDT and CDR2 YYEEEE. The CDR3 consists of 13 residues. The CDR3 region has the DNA TGTGCCAGCAGCGACAGGGTTTCCTACGAGCAGTACTTC. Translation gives CASSDRVSYEQYF.

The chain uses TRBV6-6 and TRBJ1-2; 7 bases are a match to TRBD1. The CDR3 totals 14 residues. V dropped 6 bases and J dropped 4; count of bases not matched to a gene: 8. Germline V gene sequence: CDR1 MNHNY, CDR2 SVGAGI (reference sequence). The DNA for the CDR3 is TGTGCCAGCAGGGCCACGGGACAGTCCTATGGCTACACCTTC. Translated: CASRATGQSYGYTF.

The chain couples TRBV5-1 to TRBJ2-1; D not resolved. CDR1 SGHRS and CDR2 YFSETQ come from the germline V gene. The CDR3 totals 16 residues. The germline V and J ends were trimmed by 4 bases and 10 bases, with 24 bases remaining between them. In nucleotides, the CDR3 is TGCGCCAGCAGCCTCTCCGGCGCTCGCTCCCACGGGGAGCAGTTCTTC. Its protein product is CASSLSGARSHGEQFF. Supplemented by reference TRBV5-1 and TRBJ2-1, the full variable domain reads KAGVTQTPRYLIKTRGQQVTLSCSPISGHRSVSWYQQTPGQGLQFLFEYFSETQRNKGNFPGRFSGRQFSNSRSEMNVSTLELGDSALYLCASSLSGARSHGEQFFGPGTRLTVL.

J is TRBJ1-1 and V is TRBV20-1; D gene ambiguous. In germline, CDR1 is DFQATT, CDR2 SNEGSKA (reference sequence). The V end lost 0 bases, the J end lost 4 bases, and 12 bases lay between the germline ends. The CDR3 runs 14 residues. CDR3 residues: CSARDLQSGTEAFF. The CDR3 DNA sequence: TGCAGTGCTAGAGATCTACAGTCAGGCACTGAAGCTTTCTTT.

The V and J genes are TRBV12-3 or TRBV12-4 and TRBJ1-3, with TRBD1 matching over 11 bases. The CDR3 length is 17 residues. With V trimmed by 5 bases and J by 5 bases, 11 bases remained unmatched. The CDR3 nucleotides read TGTGCCAGCAGTCGACTATCCGGGACAGGGGGTCGAAACACCATATATTTT. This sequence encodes CASSRLSGTGGRNTIYF.

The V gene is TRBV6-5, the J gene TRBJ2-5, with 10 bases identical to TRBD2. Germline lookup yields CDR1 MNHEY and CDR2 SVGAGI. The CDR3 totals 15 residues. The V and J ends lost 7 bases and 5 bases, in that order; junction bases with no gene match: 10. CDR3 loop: CASKRSGGPRETQYF. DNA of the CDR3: TGTGCCAGCAAACGTAGCGGGGGGCCAAGGGAGACCCAGTACTTC.

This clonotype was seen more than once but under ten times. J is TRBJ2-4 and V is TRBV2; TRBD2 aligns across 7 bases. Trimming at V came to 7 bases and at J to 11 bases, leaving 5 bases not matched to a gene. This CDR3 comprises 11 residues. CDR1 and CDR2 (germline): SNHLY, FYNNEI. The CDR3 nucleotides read TGTGCCAGCACCCTGGGAGGGGTTCAGTACTTC. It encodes CASTLGGVQYF.

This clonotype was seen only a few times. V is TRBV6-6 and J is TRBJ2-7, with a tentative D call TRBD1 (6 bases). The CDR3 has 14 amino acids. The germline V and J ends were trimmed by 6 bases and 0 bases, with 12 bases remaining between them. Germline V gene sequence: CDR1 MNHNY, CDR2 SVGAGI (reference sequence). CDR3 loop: CASSLQGRSYEQYF. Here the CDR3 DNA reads TGTGCCAGCAGCCTACAGGGACGCTCCTACGAGCAGTACTTC.

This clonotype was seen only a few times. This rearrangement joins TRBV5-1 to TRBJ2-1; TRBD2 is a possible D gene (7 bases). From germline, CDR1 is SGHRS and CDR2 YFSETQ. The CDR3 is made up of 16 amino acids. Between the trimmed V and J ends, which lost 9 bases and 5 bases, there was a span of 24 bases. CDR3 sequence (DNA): TGCGCCACCCCGCGGGGGCTAGCCTGGAGGAACAATGAGCAGTTCTTC. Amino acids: CATPRGLAWRNNEQFF. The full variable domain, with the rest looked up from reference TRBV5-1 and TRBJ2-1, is KAGVTQTPRYLIKTRGQQVTLSCSPISGHRSVSWYQQTPGQGLQFLFEYFSETQRNKGNFPGRFSGRQFSNSRSEMNVSTLELGDSALYLCATPRGLAWRNNEQFFGPGTRLTVL.

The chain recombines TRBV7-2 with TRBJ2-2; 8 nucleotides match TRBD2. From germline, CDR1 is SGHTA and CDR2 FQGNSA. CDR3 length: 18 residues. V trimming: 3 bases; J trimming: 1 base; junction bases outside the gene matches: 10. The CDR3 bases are TGTGCCAGCAGCTTTTCGTTCGGGGGGGTTATGAACACCGGGGAGCTGTTTTTT. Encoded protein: CASSFSFGGVMNTGELFF.

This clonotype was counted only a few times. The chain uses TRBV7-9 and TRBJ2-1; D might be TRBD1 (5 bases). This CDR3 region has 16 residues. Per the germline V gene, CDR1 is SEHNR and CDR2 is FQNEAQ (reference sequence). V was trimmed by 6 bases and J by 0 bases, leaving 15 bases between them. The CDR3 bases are TGTGCCAGCAGTGACAGACTCCATAGCTCCTACAATGAGCAGTTCTTC. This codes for CASSDRLHSSYNEQFF. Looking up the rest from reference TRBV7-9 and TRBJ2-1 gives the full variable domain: DTGVSQNPRHKITKRGQNVTFRCDPISEHNRLYWYRQTLGQGPEFLTYFQNEAQLEKSRLLSDRFSAERPKGSFSTLEIQRTEQGDSAMYLCASSDRLHSSYNEQFFGPGTRLTVL.

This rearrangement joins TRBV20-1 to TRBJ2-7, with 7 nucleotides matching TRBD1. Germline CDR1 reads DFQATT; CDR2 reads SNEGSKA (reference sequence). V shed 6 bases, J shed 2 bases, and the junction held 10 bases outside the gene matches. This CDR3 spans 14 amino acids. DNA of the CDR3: TGCAGTGCGCCGAGGGACAGTTCAACCTACGAGCAGTACTTC. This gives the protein CSAPRDSSTYEQYF.

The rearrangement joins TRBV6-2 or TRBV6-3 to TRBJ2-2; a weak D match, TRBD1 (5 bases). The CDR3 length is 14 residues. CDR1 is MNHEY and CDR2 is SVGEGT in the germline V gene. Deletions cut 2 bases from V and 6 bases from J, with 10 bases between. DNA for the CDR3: TGTGCCAGCAGTTACGGACAAGCCCCCGGGGAGCTGTTTTTT. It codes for CASSYGQAPGELFF.

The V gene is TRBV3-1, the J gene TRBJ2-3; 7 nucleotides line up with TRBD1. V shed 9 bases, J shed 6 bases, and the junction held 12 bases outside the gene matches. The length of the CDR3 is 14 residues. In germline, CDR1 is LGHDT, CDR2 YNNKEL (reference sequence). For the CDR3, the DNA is TGTGCCAGTAGAGACGAAGGGGGCCTGGATACGCAGTATTTT. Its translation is CASRDEGGLDTQYF.

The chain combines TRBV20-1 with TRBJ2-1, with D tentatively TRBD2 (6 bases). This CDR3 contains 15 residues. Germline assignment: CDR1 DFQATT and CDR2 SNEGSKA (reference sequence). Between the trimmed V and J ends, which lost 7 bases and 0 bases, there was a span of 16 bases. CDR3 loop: CSVPLGGSSYNEQFF. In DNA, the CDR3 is TGCAGTGTTCCCCTCGGGGGTAGCTCCTACAATGAGCAGTTCTTC.

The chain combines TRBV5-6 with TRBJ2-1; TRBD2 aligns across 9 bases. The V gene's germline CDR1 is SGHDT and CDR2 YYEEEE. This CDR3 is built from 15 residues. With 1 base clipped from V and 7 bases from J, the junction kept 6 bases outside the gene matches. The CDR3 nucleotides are TGTGCCAGCAGCTTGCGGGCTCTAGCGGGAAATGAGCAGTTCTTC. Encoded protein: CASSLRALAGNEQFF.

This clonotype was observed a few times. In nucleotides, the CDR3 is TGCAGTGCTAGAGATCCCCTAGCGGGGGGGCTCACAAGGGTTGGCACCGTTACAGATACGCAGTATTTT. It specifies CSARDPLAGGLTRVGTVTDTQYF. The genes are TRBV20-1 and TRBJ2-3; 12 bases are shared with TRBD2. Trimming took 0 bases from V and 3 from J; bases not matched to a gene: 25. CDR3 size: 23 residues. The germline CDR1 and CDR2 sequences are DFQATT and SNEGSKA (reference sequence).

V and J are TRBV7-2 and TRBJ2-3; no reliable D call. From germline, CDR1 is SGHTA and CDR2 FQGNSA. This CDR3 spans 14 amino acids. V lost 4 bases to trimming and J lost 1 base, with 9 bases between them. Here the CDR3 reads CASSSSKRTDTQYF. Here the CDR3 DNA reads TGTGCCAGCAGCTCGTCTAAGCGCACAGATACGCAGTATTTT. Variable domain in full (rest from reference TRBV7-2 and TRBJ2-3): GAGVSQSPSNKVTEKGKDVELRCDPISGHTALYWYRQSLGQGLEFLIYFQGNSAPDKSGLPSDRFSAERTGGSVSTLTIQRTQQEDSAVYLCASSSSKRTDTQYFGPGTRLTVL.

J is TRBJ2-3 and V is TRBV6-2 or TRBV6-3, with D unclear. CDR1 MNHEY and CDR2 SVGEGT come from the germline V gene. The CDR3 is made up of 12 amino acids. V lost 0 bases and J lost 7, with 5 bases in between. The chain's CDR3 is CASSYSPYTQYF. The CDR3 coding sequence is TGTGCCAGCAGTTACTCGCCTTATACGCAGTATTTT.

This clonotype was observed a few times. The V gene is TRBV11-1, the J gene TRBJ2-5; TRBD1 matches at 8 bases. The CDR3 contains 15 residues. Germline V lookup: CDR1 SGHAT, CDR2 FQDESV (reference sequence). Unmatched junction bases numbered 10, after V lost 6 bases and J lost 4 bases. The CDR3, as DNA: TGTGCCAGCAGTTTACACAGGACAGGGCGAGAGACCCAGTACTTC. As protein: CASSLHRTGRETQYF.

CDR3 sequence (DNA): TGCGCCAGCAGCTCCCCGGGACTGCGCCATCCTGGGGCCAACGTCCTGACTTTC. As protein: CASSSPGLRHPGANVLTF. The chain combines TRBV4-1 with TRBJ2-6; a weak D match, TRBD2 (6 bases). Germline CDR1 MGHRA, CDR2 YSYEKL. CDR3 length: 18 residues. V lost 5 bases and J lost 2, with 19 bases in between.